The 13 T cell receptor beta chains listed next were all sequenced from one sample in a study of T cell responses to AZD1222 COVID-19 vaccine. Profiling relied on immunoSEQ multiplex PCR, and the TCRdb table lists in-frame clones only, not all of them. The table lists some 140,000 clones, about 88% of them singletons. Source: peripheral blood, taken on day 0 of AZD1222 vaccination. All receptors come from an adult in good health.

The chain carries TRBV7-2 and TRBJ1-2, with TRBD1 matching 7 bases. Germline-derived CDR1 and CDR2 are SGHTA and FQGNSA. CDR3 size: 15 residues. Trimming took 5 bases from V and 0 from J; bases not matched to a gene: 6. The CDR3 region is CASSPRTGANYGYTF. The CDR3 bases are TGTGCCAGCAGCCCGCGGACAGGAGCTAACTATGGCTACACCTTC. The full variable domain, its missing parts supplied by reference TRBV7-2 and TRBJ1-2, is GAGVSQSPSNKVTEKGKDVELRCDPISGHTALYWYRQSLGQGLEFLIYFQGNSAPDKSGLPSDRFSAERTGGSVSTLTIQRTQQEDSAVYLCASSPRTGANYGYTFGSGTRLTVV.

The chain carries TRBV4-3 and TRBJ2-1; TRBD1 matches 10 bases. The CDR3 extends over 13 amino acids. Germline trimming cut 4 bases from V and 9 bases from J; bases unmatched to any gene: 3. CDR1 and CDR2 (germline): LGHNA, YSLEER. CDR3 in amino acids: CASSPDRGTEQFF. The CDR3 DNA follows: TGCGCCAGCAGCCCGGACAGGGGGACTGAGCAGTTCTTC.

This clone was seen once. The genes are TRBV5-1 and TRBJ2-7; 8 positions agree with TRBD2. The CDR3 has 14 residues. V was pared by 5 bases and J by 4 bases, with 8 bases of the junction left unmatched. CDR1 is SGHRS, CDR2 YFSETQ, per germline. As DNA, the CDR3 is TGCGCCAGCAGACAAAAGCGGGGGATATACGAGCAGTACTTC. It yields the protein CASRQKRGIYEQYF. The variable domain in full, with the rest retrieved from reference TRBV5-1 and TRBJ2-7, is KAGVTQTPRYLIKTRGQQVTLSCSPISGHRSVSWYQQTPGQGLQFLFEYFSETQRNKGNFPGRFSGRQFSNSRSEMNVSTLELGDSALYLCASRQKRGIYEQYFGPGTRLTVT.

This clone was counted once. The CDR3 protein is CASSLWGGSTEAFF. The CDR3 coding sequence is TGTGCCAGCAGCTTGTGGGGGGGTTCCACTGAAGCTTTCTTT. The chain links TRBV5-6 to TRBJ1-1; D is possibly TRBD1 (5 bases). The CDR3 has 14 amino acids. Germline V lookup: CDR1 SGHDT, CDR2 YYEEEE. The V and J ends lost 1 base and 4 bases respectively, with 11 bases between them.

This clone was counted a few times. The CDR3 protein is CASTSGRGISNQPQHF. In nucleotides, the CDR3 is TGTGCCAGTACCTCCGGCAGGGGTATCAGCAATCAGCCCCAGCATTTT. The chain recombines TRBV19 with TRBJ1-5; D may be TRBD1 (6 bases). Germline CDR1 LNHDA, CDR2 SQIVND (reference sequence). V was pared by 7 bases and J by 1 base, with 17 bases between. This CDR3 contains 16 residues.

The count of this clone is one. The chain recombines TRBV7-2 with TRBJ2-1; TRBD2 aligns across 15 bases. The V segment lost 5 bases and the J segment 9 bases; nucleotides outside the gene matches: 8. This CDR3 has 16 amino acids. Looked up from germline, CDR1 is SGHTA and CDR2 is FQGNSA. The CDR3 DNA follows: TGTGCCAGCAGCGTAACGGGACTAGCGGGGGGCGCTGAGCAGTTCTTC. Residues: CASSVTGLAGGAEQFF.

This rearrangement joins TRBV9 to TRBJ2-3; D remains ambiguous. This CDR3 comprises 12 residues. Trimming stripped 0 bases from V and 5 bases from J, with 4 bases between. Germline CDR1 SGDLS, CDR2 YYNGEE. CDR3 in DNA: TGTGCCAGCAGCGTAGCCGGAGATACGCAGTATTTT. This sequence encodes CASSVAGDTQYF.

CDR3 sequence reads: CASSLEEGARGYTF. The CDR3 DNA is TGCGCCAGCAGCTTGGAGGAGGGGGCGAGAGGCTACACCTTC. The rearrangement uses TRBV5-1 and TRBJ1-2, with 7 bases lining up with TRBD1. The CDR3 runs 14 residues. Per germline, CDR1 SGHRS and CDR2 YFSETQ. V dropped 0 bases and J dropped 8; count of bases not matched to a gene: 7.

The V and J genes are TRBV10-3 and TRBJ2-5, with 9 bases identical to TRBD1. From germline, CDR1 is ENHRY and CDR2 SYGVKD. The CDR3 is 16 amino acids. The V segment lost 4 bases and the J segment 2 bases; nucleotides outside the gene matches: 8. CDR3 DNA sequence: TGTGCCATCAGTGGGCTGGGACAGGGAAGACAAGAGACCCAGTACTTC. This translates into CAISGLGQGRQETQYF.

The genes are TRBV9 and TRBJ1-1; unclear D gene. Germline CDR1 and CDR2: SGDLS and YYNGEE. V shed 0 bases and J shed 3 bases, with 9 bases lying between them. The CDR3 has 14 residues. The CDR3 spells CASSVDNTDTEAFF. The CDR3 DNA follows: TGTGCCAGCAGCGTAGACAATACAGACACTGAAGCTTTCTTT.

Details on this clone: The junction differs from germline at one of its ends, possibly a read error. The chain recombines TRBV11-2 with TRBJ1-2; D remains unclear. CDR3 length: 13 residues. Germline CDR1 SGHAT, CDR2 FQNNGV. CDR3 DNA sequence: TGTGCCAGCAGTTTAGGGTATTACTATGGCTACACCTTC. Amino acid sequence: CASSLGYYYGYTF.

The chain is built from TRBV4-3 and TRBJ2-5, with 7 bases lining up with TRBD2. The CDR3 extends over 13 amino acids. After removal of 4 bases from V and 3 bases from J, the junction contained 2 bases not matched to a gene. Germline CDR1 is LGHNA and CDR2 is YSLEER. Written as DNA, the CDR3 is TGCGCCAGCAGCCCCCGGGAGGAAGAGACCCAGTACTTC. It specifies CASSPREEETQYF.

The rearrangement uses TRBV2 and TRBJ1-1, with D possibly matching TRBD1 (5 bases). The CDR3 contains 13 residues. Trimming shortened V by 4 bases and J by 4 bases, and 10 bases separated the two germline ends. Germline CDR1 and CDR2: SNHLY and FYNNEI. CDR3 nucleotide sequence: TGTGCCAGCAGTGGGGGCCGCATCACTGAAGCTTTCTTT. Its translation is CASSGGRITEAFF.